The rows below give T cell receptor beta chains drawn from one sample of a study of T-cell memory formation after mild COVID-19. TCRdb re-analysed the 5' RACE reads in MiXCR, keeping a single row per CDR3 protein. The table lists hundreds of thousands of distinct CDR3 sequences, approximately 23% of them singletons, with around an eighth in the top ten. Sequences were obtained from PBMCs or a T cell subset sorted from them (not recorded which). These receptors all stem from an adult woman who had mild COVID-19 (a few samples of this study predate the infection). Cell type and time point are not known. The conserved cysteine and the conserved F or W are not part of the CDR3 here. Fields, in order: D gene, V gene, CDR3 length, J gene, CDR3 protein. The D gene is left open where the match is weak.

>TRBD1|TRBV4-3|11|TRBJ2-2
ASRSTGGGELF
>TRBD2|TRBV4-3|14|TRBJ2-7
ASSQDSTSGTYEQY
>TRBD1|TRBV20-1|10|TRBJ1-4
SAKRGLEKLF
>TRBD2|TRBV5-6|13|TRBJ2-3
ASSLSGGGTDTQY
>-|TRBV5-1|13|TRBJ2-1
ASSLDRPPQGEQF
>TRBD2|TRBV4-2|14|TRBJ2-2
ASSQFTSGNTGELF
>-|TRBV20-1|9|TRBJ2-7
SVWTSYEQY
>-|TRBV15|12|TRBJ1-5
ATSRDLWVGAQH
>-|TRBV29-1|12|TRBJ2-7
SVEEPGASYEQY
>TRBD2|TRBV12-3/TRBV12-4|17|TRBJ2-1
ASRGLAGEGGISYNEQF
>-|TRBV19|12|TRBJ2-1
ASRPTSSYNEQF
>-|TRBV6-5|9|TRBJ2-7
ASSYSEEQY
>TRBD2|TRBV18|17|TRBJ2-3
ASSPLGLAGGQSTDTQY
>-|TRBV12-3/TRBV12-4|13|TRBJ1-5
ASSSQADSNQPQH
>TRBD2|TRBV18|13|TRBJ2-3
ASSPSGLATDTQY
>TRBD2|TRBV29-1|11|TRBJ2-7
SVASGESYEQY
>TRBD2|TRBV4-1|13|TRBJ2-3
ASSQGTSFTDTQY
>-|TRBV29-1|10|TRBJ1-1
SVVGAGTEAF
>-|TRBV9|14|TRBJ2-1
ASSGVVSATYNEQF
>-|TRBV5-4|11|TRBJ2-1
ASSLRPYNEQF
>-|TRBV2|10|TRBJ2-7
ASKRQLYEQY
>-|TRBV5-5|12|TRBJ1-5
ASSLVAGNQPQH
>TRBD2|TRBV5-1|12|TRBJ2-5
ASSLVGRKETQY
>TRBD2|TRBV20-1|15|TRBJ2-5
SQIDFASGGARETQY
>-|TRBV7-2|11|TRBJ2-7
ASSASGWLEQY
>-|TRBV5-1|12|TRBJ1-2
ASSQGTSAYGYT
>TRBD1|TRBV6-2/TRBV6-3|14|TRBJ1-3
ASRAGGANSGNTIY
>TRBD1|TRBV24-1|12|TRBJ2-3
ATSAGGITDTQY
>TRBD2|TRBV4-1|15|TRBJ2-4
ASSHLMRGTAKNIQY
>-|TRBV20-1|15|TRBJ2-3
SARDPRRDGFTDTQY
>-|TRBV6-5|10|TRBJ2-1
ASSRAGNEQF
>-|TRBV7-2|11|TRBJ2-1
ASSLGPGAEQF
>TRBD1|TRBV27|12|TRBJ2-7
ASSFGQGSYEQY
>TRBD2|TRBV7-2|14|TRBJ2-5
ASSSRTSGSTETQY
>-|TRBV27|12|TRBJ1-1
ASTTGDINTEAF
>TRBD2|TRBV5-1|13|TRBJ2-2
ASSPTSGATGELF
>TRBD1|TRBV20-1|15|TRBJ2-3
SARGIGGTGALDTQY
>-|TRBV7-3|11|TRBJ2-3
ASSNGGTDTQY
>TRBD2|TRBV7-7|13|TRBJ2-7
ASSLAPSGRYEQY
>-|TRBV7-9|14|TRBJ2-3
ASSLARSGSRDTQY
>-|TRBV7-6|14|TRBJ2-7
ASSETFGSGAHEQY
>-|TRBV5-1|12|TRBJ2-3
ASSLAVGVDTQY
>-|TRBV20-1|12|TRBJ2-5
SARQGGYQETQY
>-|TRBV4-1|13|TRBJ1-5
ASSLSLGVNQPQH
>-|TRBV12-3/TRBV12-4|10|TRBJ1-2
ASSKRDYGYT
>TRBD2|TRBV7-9|13|TRBJ2-1
ASSPPGTSYNEQF